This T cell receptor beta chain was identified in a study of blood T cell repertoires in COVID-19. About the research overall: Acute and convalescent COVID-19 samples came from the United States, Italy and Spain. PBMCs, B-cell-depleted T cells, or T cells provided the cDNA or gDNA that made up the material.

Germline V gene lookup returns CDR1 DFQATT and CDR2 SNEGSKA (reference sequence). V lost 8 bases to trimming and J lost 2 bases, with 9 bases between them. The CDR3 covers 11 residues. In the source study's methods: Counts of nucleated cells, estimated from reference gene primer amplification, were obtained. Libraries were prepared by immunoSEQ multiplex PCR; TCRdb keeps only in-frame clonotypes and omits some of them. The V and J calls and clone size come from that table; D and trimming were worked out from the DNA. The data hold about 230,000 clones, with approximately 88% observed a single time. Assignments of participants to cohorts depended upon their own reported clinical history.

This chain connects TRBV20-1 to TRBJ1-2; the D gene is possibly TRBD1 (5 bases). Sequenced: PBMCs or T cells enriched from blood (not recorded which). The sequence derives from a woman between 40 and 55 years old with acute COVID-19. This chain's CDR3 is CSTDSNYGYTF. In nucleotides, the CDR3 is TGCAGTACAGACAGCAACTATGGCTACACCTTC.